The 21 T cell receptor beta chains given below trace back to one sample, sequenced in a study of cytomegalovirus exposure and HLA in healthy donors. The PCR had 60 Vbeta and 13 Jbeta primers. Profiling relied on immunoSEQ multiplex PCR, and the TCRdb table lists in-frame clones only, not all of them. The repertoire holds 150,000 to 200,000 clones, with under 85% as singletons. Input material: PBMCs. All receptors come from a woman in her thirties in good health and CMV-seronegative.

This chain uses TRBV19 with TRBJ2-3; TRBD2 is a possible D gene (6 bases). V dropped 4 bases and J dropped 2 bases, with 16 bases sitting between them. CDR3 length equals 16 residues. Germline values: CDR1 LNHDA, CDR2 SQIVND (reference sequence). This chain's CDR3 is CASSRMASGPTDTQYF. The DNA of the CDR3 is TGTGCCAGTAGTAGGATGGCCAGCGGGCCCACAGATACGCAGTATTTT.

Of note for this clone: Mismatch with germline at one junction end may stem from a read error. The J gene is TRBJ2-2, the V gene TRBV27, with TRBD2 identical over 9 bases. CDR1 is MNHEY and CDR2 is SMNVEV in the germline V gene (reference sequence). The CDR3 sequence is 17 residues long. Written as DNA, the CDR3 is TGTACCAGCACCAGATTCGGGACTAGCTTATTGACCGGGGAGCTGTTTTTT. Translated: CTSTRFGTSLLTGELFF.

This clone has only a few counts. V and J are TRBV5-4 and TRBJ1-2; D possibly corresponds to TRBD1 (5 bases). The CDR3 is 14 amino acids. Trimming left V 5 bases short and J 2 bases short, with 13 bases between. Germline-derived CDR1 and CDR2 are SGHNT and YYREEE (reference sequence). In DNA, the CDR3 is TGTGCCAGCAGTTTAGGGGAGGGGAACTATGGCTACACCTTC. Amino acids: CASSLGEGNYGYTF.

This chain joins TRBV15 and TRBJ2-3; 9 positions match TRBD1. From germline, CDR1 is LNHNV and CDR2 YYDKDF (reference sequence). Trimming removed 4 bases from V and 3 bases from J; junction bases left unmatched: 8. CDR3 length: 16 amino acids. This chain's CDR3 is CATSTTGQGNTDTQYF. DNA of the CDR3: TGTGCCACCAGCACAACGGGACAGGGTAATACAGATACGCAGTATTTT.

In its sample, this clone was seen once. The chain couples TRBV5-8 to TRBJ1-2; D unresolved. The germline gives CDR1 SGHTS, CDR2 YDEGEE. V was shortened by 0 bases and J by 5 bases, with 8 bases between the two germline ends. The CDR3 runs 13 residues. The CDR3 DNA is TGTGCCAGCAGCTTGGCCGGGTCTTATGGCTACACCTTC. Protein product: CASSLAGSYGYTF.

The chain has TRBV10-3 and TRBJ2-6; 10 bases agree with TRBD1. The V segment lost 6 bases and the J segment 0 bases; nucleotides outside the gene matches: 8. Germline V gene lookup returns CDR1 ENHRY and CDR2 SYGVKD. The CDR3 totals 18 residues. CDR3 coding DNA: TGTGCCATCAGGGGGGACAGGGGAAAATCCTCTGGGGCCAACGTCCTGACTTTC. Amino acid sequence: CAIRGDRGKSSGANVLTF.

V usage is TRBV29-1 and J usage is TRBJ1-2, with 7 bases that match TRBD1. This CDR3 has 15 amino acids. From germline, CDR1 is SQVTM and CDR2 ANQGSEA. V was clipped by 6 bases and J by 0 bases; unmatched bases: 10. DNA for the CDR3: TGCAGCGTCGGTTCGGGACAGAGTTCTAACTATGGCTACACCTTC. Translating gives CSVGSGQSSNYGYTF.

This chain connects TRBV5-4 to TRBJ2-5; possible D gene TRBD1, 6 bases. Germline V CDR1 and CDR2: SGHNT, YYREEE (reference sequence). This CDR3 contains 15 residues. V lost 3 bases to trimming and J lost 4 bases, with 16 bases between them. The CDR3 DNA reads as TGTGCCAGCAGCTCTCGGTCCGGGACACTAGAGACCCAGTACTTC. Translated, it gives CASSSRSGTLETQYF.

This sequence joins TRBV2 and TRBJ1-2, with 9 bases that match TRBD1. Germline V gene lookup returns CDR1 SNHLY and CDR2 FYNNEI. CDR3 size: 15 residues. After removal of 4 bases from V and 8 bases from J, the junction contained 11 bases not matched to a gene. The CDR3 nucleotides are TGTGCCAGCAGTGTGGGGACAGGGTCCGGTGACGGCTACACCTTC. Translating it yields CASSVGTGSGDGYTF. Looking up the rest from reference TRBV2 and TRBJ1-2 gives the full variable domain: EPEVTQTPSHQVTQMGQEVILRCVPISNHLYFYWYRQILGQKVEFLVSFYNNEISEKSEIFDDQFSVERPDGSNFTLKIRSTKLEDSAMYFCASSVGTGSGDGYTFGSGTRLTVV.

V gene TRBV27 combines with J gene TRBJ1-2; D is ambiguous. Germline values: CDR1 MNHEY, CDR2 SMNVEV (reference sequence). The CDR3 totals 13 residues. V dropped 3 bases and J dropped 7 bases, with 12 bases sitting between them. In DNA, the CDR3 is TGTGCCAGCAGTTTGAGAGGGCAGAGTGGCTACACCTTC. Its translation is CASSLRGQSGYTF.

This sequence joins TRBV5-1 and TRBJ1-2, with 7 bases that match TRBD1. Trimming at V came to 4 bases and at J to 2 bases, leaving 5 bases not matched to a gene. There are 14 residues in the CDR3. Germline CDR1 is SGHRS and CDR2 is YFSETQ. The chain's CDR3 is CASSQSTGNYGYTF. In DNA, the CDR3 is TGCGCCAGCAGCCAATCGACAGGGAACTATGGCTACACCTTC.

The chain joins TRBV15 to TRBJ1-3, with no clear D. V lost 1 base to trimming and J lost 0 bases, with 7 bases between them. The CDR3 has 15 residues. The germline V gene encodes CDR1 LNHNV and CDR2 YYDKDF (reference sequence). CDR3 DNA: TGTGCCACCAGCAGAGCCCGACACTCTGGAAACACCATATATTTT. Amino acids: CATSRARHSGNTIYF.

The chain couples TRBV2 to TRBJ2-3; 9 nucleotides line up with TRBD1. V trimming: 1 base; J trimming: 4 bases; junction bases outside the gene matches: 3. Germline values: CDR1 SNHLY, CDR2 FYNNEI. This CDR3 region has 15 residues. The CDR3 sequence is CASSEEGQGADTQYF. The CDR3 DNA follows: TGTGCCAGCAGTGAAGAGGGACAGGGAGCAGATACGCAGTATTTT.

The chain has TRBV6-5 and TRBJ2-7, with D tentatively TRBD2 (6 bases). Deletions cut 2 bases from V and 3 bases from J, with 17 bases between. Looked up from germline, CDR1 is MNHEY and CDR2 is SVGAGI. CDR3 length: 16 amino acids. For the CDR3, the DNA is TGTGCCAGCAGTTACGCGGGGCGCGCCCCCAACTACGAGCAGTACTTC. It encodes CASSYAGRAPNYEQYF.

The chain recombines TRBV5-6 with TRBJ2-7; 12 nucleotides agree with TRBD2. There are 15 residues in the CDR3. J lost 6 bases, V lost 1 base, and 5 bases had no gene match. Looked up from germline, CDR1 is SGHDT and CDR2 is YYEEEE. As DNA, the CDR3 is TGTGCCAGCAGCTTGAGGCGACTAGCGGGAGTCGAGCAGTACTTC. Protein sequence: CASSLRRLAGVEQYF.

The chain carries TRBV6-1 and TRBJ1-2; D is unresolved. Germline V gene sequence: CDR1 MNHNS, CDR2 SASEGT. V was cut by 2 bases and J by 6 bases, with 10 bases left in between. This CDR3 comprises 13 residues. CDR3 nucleotides: TGTGCCAGCAGTGAAAAGATGGAGGATGGCTACACCTTC. Amino acid sequence: CASSEKMEDGYTF.

The chain couples TRBV29-1 to TRBJ1-2, with 7 nucleotides matching TRBD1. This CDR3 region has 12 residues. Per germline, CDR1 SQVTM and CDR2 ANQGSEA. Trimming took 4 bases from V and 2 from J; bases not matched to a gene: 1. CDR3 in amino acids: CSVGDSNYGYTF. DNA of the CDR3: TGCAGCGTTGGGGACAGCAACTATGGCTACACCTTC.

Turning to this clone: Germline is not matched at one junction end, which may reflect a read error. The chain recombines TRBV4-1 with TRBJ1-2; 7 bases match TRBD1. Germline CDR1 MGHRA, CDR2 YSYEKL. The CDR3 contains 17 residues. The CDR3 nucleotides read TGCGCCAGCAGCCAAGATCGGGCCAGGGCAGGGGGGTATGGCTACCCCTTC. This gives the protein CASSQDRARAGGYGYPF.

The chain recombines TRBV7-9 with TRBJ1-5; D unclear. Germline V gives CDR1 SEHNR, CDR2 FQNEAQ (reference sequence). Trimming stripped 1 base from V and 6 bases from J, with 10 bases between. The CDR3 runs to 14 residues. The chain's CDR3 is CASSLDSGGQPQHF. The DNA of the CDR3 is TGTGCCAGCAGCTTAGACTCCGGCGGTCAGCCCCAGCATTTT. The full variable domain, with the rest looked up from reference TRBV7-9 and TRBJ1-5, is DTGVSQNPRHKITKRGQNVTFRCDPISEHNRLYWYRQTLGQGPEFLTYFQNEAQLEKSRLLSDRFSAERPKGSFSTLEIQRTEQGDSAMYLCASSLDSGGQPQHFGDGTRLSIL.

The gene calls are TRBV5-8 and TRBJ2-7; D is unresolved. With 3 bases removed from V and 0 bases from J, the gap between germline ends came to 7 bases. CDR3 length equals 13 residues. Germline CDR1 is SGHTS and CDR2 is YDEGEE. The CDR3 region has the DNA TGTGCCAGCAGCTCCTACCTCTCCTACGAGCAGTACTTC. Its protein product is CASSSYLSYEQYF.

The chain recombines TRBV4-2 with TRBJ2-1; maybe TRBD2 (6 bases). V was shortened by 0 bases and J by 7 bases, with 16 bases between the two germline ends. CDR3 length: 16 residues. CDR1 is LGHNA, CDR2 YNFKEQ, per germline. The CDR3 region is CASSQEGRGWRNEQFF. The CDR3 nucleotides are TGTGCCAGCAGCCAAGAAGGGCGGGGTTGGAGGAATGAGCAGTTCTTC.